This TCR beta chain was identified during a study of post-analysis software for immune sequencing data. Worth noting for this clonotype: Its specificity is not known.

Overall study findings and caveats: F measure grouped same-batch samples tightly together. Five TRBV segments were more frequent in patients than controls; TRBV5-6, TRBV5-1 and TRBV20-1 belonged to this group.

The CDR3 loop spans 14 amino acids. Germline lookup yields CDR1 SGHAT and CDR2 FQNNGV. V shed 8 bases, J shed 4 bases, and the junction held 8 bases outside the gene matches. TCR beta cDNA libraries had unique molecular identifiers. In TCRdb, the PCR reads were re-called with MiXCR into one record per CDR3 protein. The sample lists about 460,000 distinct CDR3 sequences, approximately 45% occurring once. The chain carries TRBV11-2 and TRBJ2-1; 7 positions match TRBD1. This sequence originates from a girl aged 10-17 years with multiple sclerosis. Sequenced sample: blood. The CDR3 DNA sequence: TGTGCCAGCGGCCTAACGACAGGGTACAATGAGCAGTTCTTC. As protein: CASGLTTGYNEQFF.